The next 20 T cell receptor beta chains were all read from a single sample in a study of regulatory T cells in long-lasting Graves disease. Sample time point: persistent/refractory GD, antithyroid drugs over 5 years with positive TRAb. Scientists built the TCR library using RNA that was extracted from PBMCs. iRepertoire HTBI primers and Arm-PCR of CDR3 regions built TCR beta libraries. TCRdb reanalysed the multiplex PCR reads using MiXCR and keeps one entry per CDR3 protein. The table shows some 330,000 distinct CDR3 sequences, with roughly 20% occurring only once. Material: peripheral blood mononuclear cells (PBMCs), obtained when the disease was refractory, from a patient treated with antithyroid drugs. Receptors originate from a woman aged 35 to 49 with Graves disease.

The rearrangement uses TRBV7-9 and TRBJ1-6; the D is unclear. Trimming left V 5 bases short and J 8 bases short, with 13 bases between. The CDR3 has 14 amino acids. Germline V CDR1 and CDR2: SEHNR, FQNEAQ (reference sequence). This CDR3 reads CASSAYSGHSPLHF. The CDR3 DNA sequence: TGTGCCAGCAGCGCGTATAGTGGCCATTCACCCCTCCACTTT.

The chain uses TRBV28 and TRBJ2-3, with unresolved D. CDR1 and CDR2 from the germline V gene are MDHEN and SYDVKM. This CDR3 has 14 residues. Trimming shortened V by 2 bases and J by 5 bases, and 11 bases separated the two germline ends. The CDR3 spells CASSLGVLVDTQYF. CDR3 in DNA: TGTGCCAGCAGTTTAGGGGTCCTAGTAGATACGCAGTATTTT.

This clonotype was seen many times. The chain combines TRBV13 with TRBJ1-1; D gene uncertain. The CDR3 extends over 16 amino acids. V was shortened by 4 bases and J by 1 base, with 16 bases between the two germline ends. From germline, CDR1 is PRHDT and CDR2 FYEKMQ (reference sequence). CDR3 loop: CASSYGPYRRNTEAFF. The DNA of the CDR3 is TGTGCCAGCAGCTATGGGCCCTACCGTCGGAACACTGAAGCTTTCTTT.

This clonotype was observed many times. This rearrangement joins TRBV28 to TRBJ2-7; D call uncertain. The CDR3 is 12 residues long. Germline-derived CDR1 and CDR2 are MDHEN and SYDVKM. V was trimmed by 8 bases and J by 2 bases, leaving 10 bases between them. Written as DNA, the CDR3 is TGTGCCAGCGCGTCAACCACCTACGAGCAGTACTTC. This codes for CASASTTYEQYF.

This clonotype was seen at least ten times. This CDR3 is CSARVTVLAVHFYEQYF. The CDR3 region has the DNA TGCAGTGCTAGAGTAACAGTTCTGGCAGTACATTTCTACGAGCAGTACTTC. This chain links TRBV20-1 with TRBJ2-7; D is unresolved. Germline lookup yields CDR1 DFQATT and CDR2 SNEGSKA (reference sequence). This CDR3 is built from 17 residues. V was trimmed by 1 base and J by 3 bases, leaving 22 bases between them.

This rearrangement joins TRBV7-6 to TRBJ2-7; D unclear. The CDR3 is 17 amino acids. Germline CDR1 SGHVS, CDR2 FNYEAQ. V dropped 0 bases and J dropped 3 bases, with 18 bases sitting between them. CDR3 bases: TGTGCCAGCAGCTTAGCGCCGGCCGTTGGAATAGGCTACGAGCAGTACTTC. This codes for CASSLAPAVGIGYEQYF.

This clonotype occurred a few times. The gene calls are TRBV28 and TRBJ2-1, with D unclear. Germline CDR1 and CDR2: MDHEN and SYDVKM. Trimming stripped 2 bases from V and 5 bases from J, with 22 bases between. The CDR3 is 18 residues long. The CDR3: CASSLLPPTAQPDNEQFF. DNA for the CDR3: TGTGCCAGCAGTTTACTCCCTCCTACAGCTCAGCCCGACAATGAGCAGTTCTTC. Full variable domain (rest looked up from reference TRBV28 and TRBJ2-1): DVKVTQSSRYLVKRTGEKVFLECVQDMDHENMFWYRQDPGLGLRLIYFSYDVKMKEKGDIPEGYSVSREKKERFSLILESASTNQTSMYLCASSLLPPTAQPDNEQFFGPGTRLTVL.

This clonotype showed up many times. This rearrangement joins TRBV28 to TRBJ1-1; unclear D gene. CDR1 MDHEN and CDR2 SYDVKM come from the germline V gene. V was clipped by 2 bases and J by 3 bases, with 10 bases between them. The CDR3 has 14 residues. As DNA, the CDR3 is TGTGCCAGCAGTTTAGAAAGACGGCACACTGAAGCTTTCTTT. It encodes CASSLERRHTEAFF.

The rearrangement links TRBV5-6 to TRBJ2-4; D is ambiguous. The CDR3 is 15 residues long. Trimming took 4 bases from V and 0 from J, leaving 11 bases between them. Germline V lookup: CDR1 SGHDT, CDR2 YYEEEE. The CDR3: CASSRRSLAKNIQYF. CDR3 bases: TGTGCCAGCAGCCGCCGAAGTCTAGCCAAAAACATTCAGTACTTC.

The sample holds a few counts of this clonotype. The chain carries TRBV7-2 and TRBJ2-7; TRBD2 is a possible D gene (6 bases). V lost 5 bases and J lost 3, with 17 bases in between. This CDR3 region has 15 residues. Germline-derived CDR1 and CDR2 are SGHTA and FQGNSA. CDR3 sequence: CASSEAGGSGYEQYF. The CDR3 bases are TGTGCCAGCAGCGAGGCCGGGGGATCGGGCTACGAGCAGTACTTC.

The chain is built from TRBV29-1 and TRBJ2-7; D may correspond to TRBD1 or TRBD2 (5 bases each). This CDR3 region has 18 residues. V was clipped by 2 bases and J by 3 bases, with 26 bases between them. CDR1 SQVTM and CDR2 ANQGSEA come from the germline V gene. CDR3 loop: CSVESGAGKKLGHYEQYF. CDR3 DNA: TGCAGCGTTGAATCCGGGGCAGGGAAGAAATTAGGGCACTACGAGCAGTACTTC.

With regard to this clonotype: The junction departs from the called germline gene at one end, perhaps through a read error. The chain carries TRBV5-1 and TRBJ2-7; no clear D. Germline loops: CDR1 SGHRS, CDR2 YFSETQ. The CDR3 runs 15 residues. This CDR3 reads CASSFGQPRSYEQCF. The CDR3 DNA reads TGCGCCAGCAGCTTCGGGCAGCCCCGATCCTACGAGCAGTGCTTC.

This clonotype has more than one count but fewer than ten. The chain uses TRBV7-2 and TRBJ2-2, with D maybe TRBD2 (5 bases). This CDR3 is built from 12 residues. The V end was cut by 9 bases, the J end by 3 bases, with 8 bases between. Per the germline V gene, CDR1 is SGHTA and CDR2 is FQGNSA. The CDR3 spells CAREEDTGELFF. Here the CDR3 DNA reads TGTGCCAGGGAGGAAGACACCGGGGAGCTGTTTTTT.

The V and J genes are TRBV7-9 and TRBJ2-5; D not resolved. The CDR3 runs 14 residues. Germline V CDR1 and CDR2: SEHNR, FQNEAQ (reference sequence). Trimming removed 1 base from V and 6 bases from J, with 12 bases in between. CDR3 in DNA: TGTGCCAGCAGCTTAGGCACTCATGCGAAGACCCAGTACTTC. This encodes CASSLGTHAKTQYF. Filled out from reference TRBV7-9 and TRBJ2-5, the complete variable domain reads DTGVSQNPRHKITKRGQNVTFRCDPISEHNRLYWYRQTLGQGPEFLTYFQNEAQLEKSRLLSDRFSAERPKGSFSTLEIQRTEQGDSAMYLCASSLGTHAKTQYFGPGTRLLVL.

This clonotype has ten or more counts. V gene TRBV28 combines with J gene TRBJ1-4; 7 nucleotides agree with TRBD1. This CDR3 comprises 17 residues. V lost 5 bases, J lost 7 bases, and 16 bases stayed unmatched. Germline V gives CDR1 MDHEN, CDR2 SYDVKM. CDR3: CASSRGPGGAFIEKLFF. CDR3 in DNA: TGTGCCAGCAGTAGGGGTCCAGGGGGGGCTTTTATTGAAAAACTGTTTTTT.

This clonotype was seen at least ten times. CDR3 sequence: CASTIIPLGEKLFF. The CDR3 region has the DNA TGTGCCAGCACAATAATCCCCTTGGGAGAAAAACTGTTTTTT. V is TRBV6-1 and J is TRBJ1-4, with no clear D. Trimming left V 7 bases short and J 8 bases short, with 17 bases between. Germline V gives CDR1 MNHNS, CDR2 SASEGT. This CDR3 is built from 14 residues.

The chain couples TRBV4-1 to TRBJ2-2; tentatively, D is TRBD2 (6 bases). The CDR3 runs 15 residues. Trimming pared 4 bases from V and 6 bases from J, leaving 15 bases between. Per the germline V gene, CDR1 is MGHRA and CDR2 is YSYEKL. CDR3 bases: TGCGCCAGCAGCCGGGTGACTAGTCTGGCCGGGGAGCTGTTTTTT. This translates into CASSRVTSLAGELFF.

The genes are TRBV18 and TRBJ1-1, with no clear D. The CDR3 is 13 amino acids. Germline V gene lookup returns CDR1 KGHSH and CDR2 LQKENI. V was cut by 5 bases and J by 1 base, with 8 bases left in between. The CDR3 spells CASSADGNTEAFF. In DNA, the CDR3 is TGTGCCAGCTCAGCGGACGGGAACACTGAAGCTTTCTTT.

The chain carries TRBV10-3 and TRBJ2-1; TRBD2 matches 10 bases. The germline CDR1 and CDR2 sequences are ENHRY and SYGVKD. CDR3 length: 14 residues. J lost 7 bases, V lost 2 bases, and 2 bases had no gene match. The DNA for the CDR3 is TGTGCCATCAGTGAGCTAGCGGGAGTAAATGAGCAGTTCTTC. Translation: CAISELAGVNEQFF.

This chain uses TRBV10-3 with TRBJ1-3; D is ambiguous. The CDR3 runs 13 residues. Germline CDR1 and CDR2: ENHRY and SYGVKD. Trimming left V 6 bases short and J 2 bases short, with 8 bases between. CDR3 protein: CAISHNAGNTIYF. CDR3 in DNA: TGTGCCATCAGCCATAACGCTGGAAACACCATATATTTT.